A few counts support the clone carrying this T cell receptor beta chain. The antigen remains undetermined. Quantitative 5'-RACE with molecular barcodes generated TCR beta libraries. Each CDR3 protein gets one entry after TCRdb re-called the 5' RACE reads with MiXCR. The sample consists of 800,000 to 900,000 distinct CDR3 sequences, roughly 10% of them appearing once. After removal of 4 bases from V and 2 bases from J, the junction contained 6 bases not matched to a gene. CDR1 SGHRS and CDR2 YFSETQ come from the germline V gene. The CDR3 covers 15 residues. The data originate from a study of CD8 T cells in ankylosing spondylitis. Study-wide results and limits: From matched ankylosing spondylitis synovial fluid, disease-linked clones were reportedly recovered at significantly enriched levels. Researchers report that disease-linked clones proved CD8+ and relatively rare in peripheral blood. What appeared characteristic of ankylosing spondylitis blood was a TCR beta motif of eight highly homologous variants.

The V and J genes are TRBV5-1 and TRBJ2-1; 7 bases are a match to TRBD2. This receptor was identified in a male donor with ankylosing spondylitis. Sequencing was carried out using blood, either unsorted or a sorted T cell fraction (not recorded which). CDR3 in DNA: TGCGCCAGCAGCCCAACTAGCGTCGCCTACAATGAGCAGTTCTTC. Its protein is CASSPTSVAYNEQFF. The full variable domain, its missing parts supplied by reference TRBV5-1 and TRBJ2-1, is KAGVTQTPRYLIKTRGQQVTLSCSPISGHRSVSWYQQTPGQGLQFLFEYFSETQRNKGNFPGRFSGRQFSNSRSEMNVSTLELGDSALYLCASSPTSVAYNEQFFGPGTRLTVL.